The 17 T cell receptor beta chains given below trace back to one sample, sequenced in a study of CD8 T cells in Susac syndrome. A quantity of about 0.5 to 1 ug RNA underwent reverse transcription using random hexamers. TCRdb used MiXCR to reprocess the immunoSEQ multiplex PCR reads, holding one entry per CDR3 protein. The profile shows about 240,000 distinct CDR3 sequences, approximately 95% of them singletons. The sequenced sample consisted of CD4+ T cells from PBMCs. Source of these receptors: a human donor with Susac syndrome.

This chain connects TRBV5-1 to TRBJ2-7; the D is unclear. Germline V CDR1 and CDR2: SGHRS, YFSETQ. V was trimmed by 0 bases and J by 2 bases, leaving 9 bases between them. The CDR3 loop spans 14 amino acids. For the CDR3, the DNA is TGCGCCAGCAGCTTGGATCCGCCTCCCTACGAGCAGTACTTC. Translated: CASSLDPPPYEQYF.

Worth noting for this clonotype: An end of the junction does not agree with germline; a read error may underlie this. The chain couples TRBV20-1 to TRBJ2-1, with D perhaps TRBD1 or TRBD2 (5 bases each). CDR3 length: 12 amino acids. Germline lookup yields CDR1 DFQATT and CDR2 SNEGSKA (reference sequence). In DNA form, the CDR3 reads TGCAGTGCTAGTCTTTGGGACCCGTTCTGTATCTTC. Its translation is CSASLWDPFCIF.

The V call is TRBV4-1, the J call TRBJ2-5; D perhaps matches TRBD2 (5 bases). Germline CDR1 is MGHRA and CDR2 is YSYEKL. The CDR3 spans 16 residues. V was pared by 1 base and J by 2 bases, with 14 bases between. CDR3 loop: CASSQGSGPQQETQYF. Written as DNA, the CDR3 is TGCGCCAGCAGCCAAGGAAGCGGACCACAACAAGAGACCCAGTACTTC.

This clonotype was counted once. The genes are TRBV2 and TRBJ2-7; D unresolved. Germline lookup yields CDR1 SNHLY and CDR2 FYNNEI. V was clipped by 8 bases and J by 0 bases, with 14 bases between them. This CDR3 region has 14 residues. CDR3 residues: CASSELGSSYEQYF. The CDR3 bases are TGTGCCAGCTCGGAACTGGGAAGCTCCTACGAGCAGTACTTC.

The chain links TRBV7-9 to TRBJ2-7, with 14 bases identical to TRBD2. Unmatched junction bases numbered 11, after V lost 6 bases and J lost 1 base. This CDR3 comprises 18 residues. Looked up from germline, CDR1 is SEHNR and CDR2 is FQNEAQ (reference sequence). Here the CDR3 DNA reads TGTGCCAGCAGGCGAGGGGTGACTAGCGGGAGGGCTTCCTACGAGCAGTACTTC. Its translation is CASRRGVTSGRASYEQYF.

This sequence joins TRBV12-3 or TRBV12-4 and TRBJ2-3; the match to TRBD2 covers 10 bases. This CDR3 comprises 13 residues. V shed 7 bases, J shed 5 bases, and the junction held 3 bases outside the gene matches. CDR3 in DNA: TGTGCCAGCACTAGCGGGAGCGTAGATACGCAGTATTTT. It yields the protein CASTSGSVDTQYF.

The chain carries TRBV9 and TRBJ2-4; D is possibly TRBD2 (5 bases). Germline values: CDR1 SGDLS, CDR2 YYNGEE. There are 15 residues in the CDR3. The V end was cut by 4 bases, the J end by 2 bases, with 13 bases between. CDR3: CASSSTAGTKNIQYF. The CDR3 region has the DNA TGTGCCAGCAGCTCAACCGCCGGGACCAAAAACATTCAGTACTTC.

V is TRBV29-1 and J is TRBJ2-1; D gene unclear. Germline-derived CDR1 and CDR2 are SQVTM and ANQGSEA. V lost 8 bases and J lost 4, with 9 bases in between. This CDR3 is built from 11 residues. The CDR3 sequence is CSPRVYNEQFF. CDR3 nucleotides: TGCAGCCCTAGAGTTTACAATGAGCAGTTCTTC.

The chain joins TRBV5-8 to TRBJ2-3; 8 bases line up with TRBD2. The CDR3 covers 14 residues. CDR1 is SGHTS and CDR2 is YDEGEE in the germline V gene. V gave up 3 bases and J gave up 4 bases; unmatched junction bases: 4. The CDR3: CASSSGLAADTQYF. CDR3 nucleotides: TGTGCCAGCAGCTCCGGACTAGCCGCAGATACGCAGTATTTT.

The chain has TRBV19 and TRBJ2-3, with 8 bases that match TRBD2. The CDR3 loop spans 14 amino acids. With V trimmed by 4 bases and J by 5 bases, 5 bases remained unmatched. Germline V gene sequence: CDR1 LNHDA, CDR2 SQIVND (reference sequence). In nucleotides, the CDR3 is TGTGCCAGTAGTAACGGGAGGGCCAAAGATACGCAGTATTTT. It yields the protein CASSNGRAKDTQYF.

The chain is built from TRBV29-1 and TRBJ1-4, with D possibly matching TRBD1 (6 bases). V lost 6 bases and J 8 bases, leaving 16 bases between the germline ends. The CDR3 length is 13 residues. The germline V gene encodes CDR1 SQVTM and CDR2 ANQGSEA. Here the CDR3 reads CSVGQNLGEKLFF. The CDR3 bases are TGCAGCGTCGGACAGAACTTAGGCGAAAAACTGTTTTTT.

J is TRBJ1-3 and V is TRBV29-1; D remains ambiguous. The V gene's germline CDR1 is SQVTM and CDR2 ANQGSEA. V lost 4 bases and J 0 bases, leaving 13 bases between the germline ends. The CDR3 runs to 15 residues. CDR3 in DNA: TGCAGCGTTGCGCCCAGCCTCGACTCTGGAAACACCATATATTTT. Translation: CSVAPSLDSGNTIYF.

The chain uses TRBV5-1 and TRBJ2-6; D is ambiguous. V dropped 0 bases and J dropped 1 base, with 14 bases sitting between them. The CDR3 loop spans 18 amino acids. Germline assignment: CDR1 SGHRS and CDR2 YFSETQ. CDR3 loop: CASSLEASRASGANVLTF. In nucleotides, the CDR3 is TGCGCCAGCAGCTTGGAAGCCTCACGCGCTTCTGGGGCCAACGTCCTGACTTTC.

This sequence joins TRBV5-1 and TRBJ2-3, with 11 bases aligning to TRBD1. Germline trimming cut 4 bases from V and 3 bases from J; bases unmatched to any gene: 4. The CDR3 is 15 residues long. Per germline, CDR1 SGHRS and CDR2 YFSETQ. The CDR3 here is CASSLDRGPTDTQYF. CDR3 nucleotide sequence: TGCGCCAGCAGCCTGGACAGGGGGCCTACAGATACGCAGTATTTT.

The chain is built from TRBV25-1 and TRBJ2-5; weak D call: TRBD2 (6 bases). Germline CDR1 reads MGHDK; CDR2 reads SYGVNS. The V end lost 7 bases, the J end lost 4 bases, and 16 bases lay between the germline ends. The CDR3 extends over 14 amino acids. The CDR3, as DNA: TGTGCCAGCAATCCGGGAGCATTCCCAGAGACCCAGTACTTC. Translation gives CASNPGAFPETQYF. The variable domain in full, completed from reference TRBV25-1 and TRBJ2-5, reads EADIYQTPRYLVIGTGKKITLECSQTMGHDKMYWYQQDPGMELHLIHYSYGVNSTEKGDLSSESTVSRIRTEHFPLTLESARPSHTSQYLCASNPGAFPETQYFGPGTRLLVL.

The rearrangement links TRBV7-3 to TRBJ2-1; D is perhaps TRBD1 (6 bases). Germline CDR1 SGHTA, CDR2 FQGTGA. The V end was cut by 6 bases, the J end by 8 bases, with 14 bases between. The CDR3 has 13 residues. The CDR3 bases are TGTGCCAGCAGGCCAGGGGTGGGCCATGAGCAGTTCTTC. Its protein product is CASRPGVGHEQFF.

This clonotype has just one count. The V call is TRBV12-3 or TRBV12-4, the J call TRBJ1-3; D ambiguous. V lost 3 bases and J lost 9, with 6 bases in between. The CDR3 is made up of 11 amino acids. In nucleotides, the CDR3 is TGTGCCAGCAGTTTTAGGTCCACCATATATTTT. Its protein is CASSFRSTIYF.